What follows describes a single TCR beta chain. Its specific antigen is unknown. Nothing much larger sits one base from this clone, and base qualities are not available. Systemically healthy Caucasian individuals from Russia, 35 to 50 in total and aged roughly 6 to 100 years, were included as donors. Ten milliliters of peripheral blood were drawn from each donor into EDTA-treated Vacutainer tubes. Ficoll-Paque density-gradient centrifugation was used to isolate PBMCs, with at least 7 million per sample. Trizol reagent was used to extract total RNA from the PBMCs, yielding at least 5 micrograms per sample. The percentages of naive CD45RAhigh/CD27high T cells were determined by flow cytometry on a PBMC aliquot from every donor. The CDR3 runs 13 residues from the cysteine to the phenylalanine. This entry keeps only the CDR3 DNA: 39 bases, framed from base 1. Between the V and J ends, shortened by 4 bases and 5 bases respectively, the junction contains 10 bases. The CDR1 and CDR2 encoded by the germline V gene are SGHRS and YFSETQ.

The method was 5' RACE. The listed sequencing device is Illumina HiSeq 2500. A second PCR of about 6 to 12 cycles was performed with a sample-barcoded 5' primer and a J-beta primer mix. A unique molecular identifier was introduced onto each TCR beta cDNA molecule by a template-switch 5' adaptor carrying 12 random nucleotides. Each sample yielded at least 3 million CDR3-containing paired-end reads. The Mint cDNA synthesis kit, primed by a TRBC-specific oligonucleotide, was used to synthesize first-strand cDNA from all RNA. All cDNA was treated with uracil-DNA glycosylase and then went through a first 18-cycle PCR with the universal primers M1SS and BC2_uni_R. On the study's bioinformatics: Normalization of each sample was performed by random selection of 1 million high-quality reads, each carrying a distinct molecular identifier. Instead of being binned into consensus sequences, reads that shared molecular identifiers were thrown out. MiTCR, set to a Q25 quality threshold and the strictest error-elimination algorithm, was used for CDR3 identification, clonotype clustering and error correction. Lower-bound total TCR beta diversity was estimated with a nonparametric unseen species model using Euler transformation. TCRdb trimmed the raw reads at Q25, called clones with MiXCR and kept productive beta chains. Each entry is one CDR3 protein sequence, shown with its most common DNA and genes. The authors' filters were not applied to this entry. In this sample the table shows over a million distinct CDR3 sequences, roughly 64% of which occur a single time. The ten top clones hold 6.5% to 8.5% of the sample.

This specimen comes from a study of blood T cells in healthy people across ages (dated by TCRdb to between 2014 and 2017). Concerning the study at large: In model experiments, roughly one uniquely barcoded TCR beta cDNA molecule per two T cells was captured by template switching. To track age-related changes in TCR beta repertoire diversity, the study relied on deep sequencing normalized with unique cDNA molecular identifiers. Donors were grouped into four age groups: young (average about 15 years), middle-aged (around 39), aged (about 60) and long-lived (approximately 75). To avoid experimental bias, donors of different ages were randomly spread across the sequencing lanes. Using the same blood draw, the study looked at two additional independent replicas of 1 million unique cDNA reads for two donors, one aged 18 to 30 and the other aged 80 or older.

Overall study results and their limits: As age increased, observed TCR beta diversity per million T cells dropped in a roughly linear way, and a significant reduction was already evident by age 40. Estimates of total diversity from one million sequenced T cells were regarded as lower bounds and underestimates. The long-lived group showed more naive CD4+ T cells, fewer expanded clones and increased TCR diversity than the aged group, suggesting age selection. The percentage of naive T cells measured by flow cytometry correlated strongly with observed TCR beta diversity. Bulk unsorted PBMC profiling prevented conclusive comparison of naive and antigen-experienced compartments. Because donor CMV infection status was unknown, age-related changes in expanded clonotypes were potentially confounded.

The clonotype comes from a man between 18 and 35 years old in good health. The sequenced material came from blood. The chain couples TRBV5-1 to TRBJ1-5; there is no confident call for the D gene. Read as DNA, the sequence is TGCGCCAGCAGCGTGGCCGGGGATCAGCCCCAGCATTTT. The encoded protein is CASSVAGDQPQHF.